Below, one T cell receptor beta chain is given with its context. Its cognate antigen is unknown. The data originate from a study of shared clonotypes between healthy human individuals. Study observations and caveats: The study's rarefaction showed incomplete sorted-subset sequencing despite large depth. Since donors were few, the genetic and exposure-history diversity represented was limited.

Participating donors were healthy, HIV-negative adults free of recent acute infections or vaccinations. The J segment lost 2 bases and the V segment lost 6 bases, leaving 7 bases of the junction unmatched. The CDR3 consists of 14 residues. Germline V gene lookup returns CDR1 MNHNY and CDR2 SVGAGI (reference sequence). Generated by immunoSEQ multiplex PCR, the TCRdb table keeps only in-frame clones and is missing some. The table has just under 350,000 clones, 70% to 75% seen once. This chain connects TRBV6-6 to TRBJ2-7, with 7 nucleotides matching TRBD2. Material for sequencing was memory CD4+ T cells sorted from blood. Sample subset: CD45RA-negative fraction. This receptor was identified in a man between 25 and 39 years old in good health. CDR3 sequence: CASSPTGLTYEQYF. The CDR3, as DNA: TGTGCCAGCAGCCCGACGGGACTAACCTACGAGCAGTACTTC.